This record looks at one T cell receptor beta chain sequence and its context. Its antigen is undetermined. The sample originates from a study of shared clonotypes between healthy human individuals. Whole-study findings and limits: Blood was the sole source, and tissue repertoires probably differ. Across subsets, estimated richness was generally greater for naive than for memory populations.

The CDR3 length is 11 residues. V lost 7 bases to trimming and J lost 8 bases, with 11 bases between them. From germline, CDR1 is SGHTA and CDR2 FQGNSA. The table came from immunoSEQ multiplex PCR; TCRdb's copy has only in-frame clones and leaves some out. The table records millions of clones, roughly 94% of them present only once. Naive CD8 cells lacked CD45RO, underwent positive selection for CCR7 and left out terminally differentiated effector memory CD45RA+ cells. The material sequenced was naive CD8+ T cells sorted from blood. This receptor was taken from a man in his late teens or twenties in good health. This chain uses TRBV7-2 with TRBJ2-5; D gene ambiguous. CDR3 nucleotide sequence: TGTGCCAGCACCTCAACCCTTACCCAGTACTTC. Translated: CASTSTLTQYF.